This T cell receptor (beta chain) came from a study of OX40 agonist ivuxolimab in advanced cancers. Findings of the study overall: Circulating CD4+ and CD8+ T cells showed clonal expansion by week 6 at 0.1 to 3.0 mg/kg. Certain nonresponding patients likewise had low normalized T-cell clonal expansion. The 0.1-3.0 mg/kg partial responders had among the lowest clonal expansion.

TCRdb's table, derived via immunoSEQ multiplex PCR, lists solely in-frame clones and lacks some. The sample includes roughly 45,000 clones, about four fifths of them seen just once. On this clone: Antigen specificity is unknown.

The length of the CDR3 is 15 residues. Germline V gene lookup returns CDR1 MDHEN and CDR2 SYDVKM. Trimming removed 1 base from V and 5 bases from J; junction bases left unmatched: 4. Specimen: CD4+ or CD8+ T cells sorted from blood, collected in a trial of the OX40 agonist ivuxolimab. The chain uses TRBV28 and TRBJ2-1, with 8 bases identical to TRBD2. This clonotype originated in an adult with an advanced solid tumor such as melanoma, head and neck, liver or kidney cancer. Written as DNA, the CDR3 is TGTGCCAGCAGTTTATTCGGGAGGGCCAACAATGAGCAGTTCTTC. It specifies CASSLFGRANNEQFF. The full variable domain, in which reference TRBV28 and TRBJ2-1 provide the parts outside the CDR3, is DVKVTQSSRYLVKRTGEKVFLECVQDMDHENMFWYRQDPGLGLRLIYFSYDVKMKEKGDIPEGYSVSREKKERFSLILESASTNQTSMYLCASSLFGRANNEQFFGPGTRLTVL.